Here is one T cell receptor beta chain with its context. What antigen it recognizes has not been identified. There are no base qualities to consult, and no much larger clone falls within one base. Donors were approximately 42 systemically healthy Caucasian individuals from Russia aged roughly 6 to 90 years. Ten milliliters of peripheral blood were drawn from each donor into EDTA-treated Vacutainer tubes. PBMCs were isolated by Ficoll-Paque density-gradient centrifugation, with at least 6 million obtained per sample. Total RNA was extracted from PBMCs with Trizol reagent, with at least 5.5 micrograms obtained per sample. For every donor, flow cytometry on a PBMC aliquot measured the percentage of naive CD45RAhigh/CD27high T cells. From its cysteine to its phenylalanine, the CDR3 spans 13 amino acids. CDR3 DNA is the only sequence kept; it has 39 bases, read in frame from the first base. The trim is 1 base for V and 6 bases for J, with a gap of 7 bases between the germline ends. CDR1 DFQATT and CDR2 SNEGSKA are derived from the germline V gene (reference sequence).

The entry originates in a study of blood T cells in healthy people across ages (dated by TCRdb to between 2014 and 2017). Turning to the overall study: In model experiments, template switching captured about one uniquely barcoded TCR beta cDNA molecule for every two T cells. To track age-related changes in TCR beta repertoire diversity, the study relied on deep sequencing normalized with unique cDNA molecular identifiers. Four age groups were formed from the donors: young (average 16 years), middle-aged (approximately 42), aged (around 68) and long-lived (around 80). To avoid experimental bias, donors of different ages were randomly spread across the sequencing lanes. For two donors (one aged 18 to 30 and one aged 80 or older), the study analyzed two additional independent replicas of 1 million unique cDNA reads from the same blood draw. The research as a whole found: The long-lived group showed more naive CD4+ T cells, fewer expanded clones and increased TCR diversity than the aged group, suggesting age selection. Because the CMV infection status of the donors was unknown, age-related changes in expanded clonotypes may potentially have been confounded. As age increased, observed TCR beta diversity per million T cells dropped in a roughly linear way, and a significant reduction was already evident by age around 41. Because profiling used bulk unsorted PBMCs, naive and antigen-experienced compartments could not be compared conclusively. Estimates of total diversity from one million sequenced T cells were regarded as lower bounds and underestimates. The percentage of naive T cells measured by flow cytometry correlated strongly with observed TCR beta diversity.

Libraries were constructed by 5' RACE. TCRdb records Illumina HiSeq 2500 as the sequencer. The second PCR ran for roughly 6 to 11 cycles and used a J-beta primer mix along with a sample-barcoded 5' primer. Each TCR beta cDNA molecule received a unique molecular identifier from a template-switch 5' adaptor carrying 12 random nucleotides. At least 2.5 million CDR3-containing paired-end reads were obtained from each sample. First-strand cDNA was synthesized from all RNA with the Mint cDNA synthesis kit, primed by a TRBC-specific oligonucleotide. Following uracil-DNA glycosylase treatment, all cDNA underwent a first 18-cycle PCR with the universal primers M1SS and BC2_uni_R. In the original analysis: Each sample was normalized by randomly selecting 1 million high-quality reads, each carrying a distinct molecular identifier. Instead of being binned into consensus sequences, reads with shared molecular identifiers were discarded. MiTCR, run with a Q25 quality threshold and the strictest error-elimination algorithm, handled CDR3 identification, clonotype clustering and error correction. A nonparametric unseen species model with Euler transformation was used to estimate lower-bound total TCR beta diversity. The public reads were run again by TCRdb, first through fastp at Q25 and then through MiXCR, and only productive beta chains were kept. When rows share a CDR3 protein, they turn into one entry using the most common DNA and genes. The V and J calls and clone size come from TCRdb's table, not from the authors' own analysis. A total of about 1.8 million distinct CDR3 sequences appear in this sample, around 50% of them only once. The top ten hold around 2.1% of the sample.

The chain links TRBV20-1 with TRBJ1-6; tentative D gene TRBD1, with 5 bases matching. Sequencing was carried out using blood. The receptor comes from a woman in her thirties or forties in good health. The CDR3 region reads CSARVQGNSPLHF. The DNA sequence reads TGCAGTGCTAGAGTTCAGGGTAATTCACCCCTCCACTTT.